These T cell receptor beta chains were read from a single sample in a study of T cells after yellow fever vaccination. Via MiXCR, TCRdb re-called the 5' RACE reads, giving one row per CDR3 protein. The sample has some 350,000 distinct CDR3 sequences, 3% to 4.5% seen once. The specimen was PBMCs, collected 5 days after the yellow fever booster vaccination. These receptors all come from a man between 18 and 35 years old who received the YFV17D yellow fever vaccine. Each CDR3 is given with its conserved first and last residue. The D gene is left open where the match is weak. Size tells how often a clone was seen (once, few, many) or the class of an expanded clone, and some rows leave it out.

length: 15; size: few; D: .; J: TRBJ2-5; V: TRBV6-5; DNA: TGTGCCAGCAGTTTCCTCCGGACTGTACAAGTGACCCAGTACTTC; CDR3: CASSFLRTVQVTQYF
length: 13; size: .; D: .; J: TRBJ2-1; V: TRBV5-1; DNA: TGCGCCAGCAGCCCGCCGACCCTTGTCGAGCAGTTCTTC; CDR3: CASSPPTLVEQFF
length: 15; size: many; D: .; J: TRBJ1-2; V: TRBV4-3; DNA: TGCGCCAGCAGCCAAGAAAATACAGCACCCTATGGCTACACCTTC; CDR3: CASSQENTAPYGYTF
length: 13; size: .; D: .; J: TRBJ2-1; V: TRBV11-2; DNA: TGTGCCAGCAGACCCTTGGGAGTTGAGGAGCAGTTCTTC; CDR3: CASRPLGVEEQFF
length: 15; size: many; D: TRBD1; J: TRBJ1-5; V: TRBV5-5; DNA: TGTGCCAGCAGGTCGGACAGGGGGCCGGGGCAGCCCCAGCATTTT; CDR3: CASRSDRGPGQPQHF
length: 17; size: many; D: .; J: TRBJ2-4; V: TRBV7-2; DNA: TGTGCCAGCAGCTTAGAATTTCCAGGGAGTACCAAAAACATTCAGTACTTC; CDR3: CASSLEFPGSTKNIQYF
length: 14; size: few; D: .; J: TRBJ2-4; V: TRBV14; DNA: TGTGCCAGCAGCCTCGTAGGGGCCAGAAACATTCAGTACTTC; CDR3: CASSLVGARNIQYF
length: 15; size: few; D: TRBD2; J: TRBJ2-5; V: TRBV20-1; DNA: TGCAGTGCTAGCCCTAGCGGAAAGGGGCAGGAGACCCAGTACTTC; CDR3: CSASPSGKGQETQYF
length: 13; size: many; D: TRBD1; J: TRBJ1-2; V: TRBV6-2/TRBV6-3; DNA: TGTGCCAGCAGTGAACAGGGGAACTATGGCTACACCTTC; CDR3: CASSEQGNYGYTF
length: 15; size: .; D: TRBD1; J: TRBJ2-7; V: TRBV5-5; DNA: TGTGCCAGCAGCTTGATGAGGGGGCTAACCTACGAGCAGTACTTC; CDR3: CASSLMRGLTYEQYF
length: 14; size: few; D: .; J: TRBJ1-1; V: TRBV5-6; DNA: TGTGCCAGCAGCTTCGGGGGCGCCCCCACTGAAGCTTTCTTT; CDR3: CASSFGGAPTEAFF
length: 14; size: .; D: .; J: TRBJ2-3; V: TRBV20-1; DNA: TGCAGTGCGACGCCGGGAGGGGGCACAGATCCGCAGTATTTT; CDR3: CSATPGGGTDPQYF
length: 11; size: .; D: .; J: TRBJ2-3; V: TRBV20-1; DNA: TGCAGTGCTATGCTAGCACCTACGCAGTATTTT; CDR3: CSAMLAPTQYF
length: 14; size: .; D: .; J: TRBJ2-3; V: TRBV5-4; DNA: TGTGCCAGCAGCTTGCCCGCGGGCCAAGATACGCAGTATTTT; CDR3: CASSLPAGQDTQYF
length: 15; size: many; D: .; J: TRBJ2-3; V: TRBV12-3/TRBV12-4; DNA: TGTGCCAGCAGTTCTAGCAGGGGTGAGGCAGATACGCAGTATTTT; CDR3: CASSSSRGEADTQYF
length: 13; size: .; D: .; J: TRBJ2-7; V: TRBV12-3/TRBV12-4; DNA: TGTGCCAGCAGTTTTACTCCCTCGGGGGAGCAGTACTTC; CDR3: CASSFTPSGEQYF
length: 13; size: many; D: .; J: TRBJ2-7; V: TRBV4-1; DNA: TGCGCCAGCAGCCATCCGAGGGGAGACGAGCAGTACTTC; CDR3: CASSHPRGDEQYF
length: 13; size: many; D: .; J: TRBJ2-5; V: TRBV18; DNA: TGTGCCAGCTCACCATGGGTCAGGGCGACCCAGTACTTC; CDR3: CASSPWVRATQYF
length: 14; size: .; D: .; J: TRBJ1-4; V: TRBV5-1; DNA: TGCGCCAGCAGCTCAAGGACCCCGCCTGAAAAACTGTTTTTT; CDR3: CASSSRTPPEKLFF
length: 14; size: few; D: TRBD1; J: TRBJ1-2; V: TRBV7-9; DNA: TGTGCCAGCAGCGTTCAGGGGGGGCCTCGGGGCTACACCTTC; CDR3: CASSVQGGPRGYTF
length: 16; size: few; D: TRBD1; J: TRBJ2-5; V: TRBV18; DNA: TGTGCCAGCTCACTCACCCGAGAAGGGGGCCTGGAGACCCAGTACTTC; CDR3: CASSLTREGGLETQYF
length: 14; size: .; D: TRBD1; J: TRBJ2-7; V: TRBV7-9; DNA: TGTGCCAGCAGCTCGAGACAGGGCTACGACGAGCAGTACTTC; CDR3: CASSSRQGYDEQYF
length: 18; size: few; D: .; J: TRBJ1-6; V: TRBV4-1; DNA: TGCGCCAGCAGCCAAGATTCCCATCCAGTGCCAGATAATTCACCCCTCCACTTT; CDR3: CASSQDSHPVPDNSPLHF
length: 16; size: .; D: .; J: TRBJ2-2; V: TRBV12-3/TRBV12-4; DNA: TGTGCCAGCAGTACGCAGAGTCTCCCGAACACCGGGGAGCTGTTTTTT; CDR3: CASSTQSLPNTGELFF
length: 11; size: few; D: .; J: TRBJ1-2; V: TRBV20-1; DNA: TGCAGTGCTAGAGTCCAGTATGGCTACACCTTC; CDR3: CSARVQYGYTF
length: 15; size: .; D: .; J: TRBJ2-3; V: TRBV4-3; DNA: TGCGCCAGCAGCCAAGATAGAACAGCCACAGATACGCAGTATTTT; CDR3: CASSQDRTATDTQYF
length: 18; size: few; D: TRBD2; J: TRBJ2-2; V: TRBV12-3/TRBV12-4; DNA: TGTGCCAGCAGTTTAGGGGCTATCGGACTAGCGGACACCGGGGAGCTGTTTTTT; CDR3: CASSLGAIGLADTGELFF
length: 14; size: .; D: .; J: TRBJ2-2; V: TRBV24-1; DNA: TGTGCCACCAGTGATACAGGGACCTCCGGGGAGCTGTTTTTT; CDR3: CATSDTGTSGELFF
length: 13; size: many; D: .; J: TRBJ1-1; V: TRBV6-1; DNA: TGTGCCAGCAGTGAAGGGATGAACACTGAAGCTTTCTTT; CDR3: CASSEGMNTEAFF
length: 16; size: few; D: .; J: TRBJ2-1; V: TRBV5-1; DNA: TGCGCCAGCAGTTCGGGAGTATACGTTACCTACAATGAGCAGTTCTTC; CDR3: CASSSGVYVTYNEQFF
length: 18; size: many; D: .; J: TRBJ2-5; V: TRBV6-5; DNA: TGTGCCAGCAGTTACGCTCTAACATCACAGGGTATCCAAGAGACCCAGTACTTC; CDR3: CASSYALTSQGIQETQYF
length: 14; size: many; D: TRBD2; J: TRBJ2-1; V: TRBV7-2; DNA: TGTGCCAGCAGCTTATCGGTTAGCGGGGCGGAGCAGTTCTTC; CDR3: CASSLSVSGAEQFF
length: 16; size: few; D: TRBD1; J: TRBJ2-2; V: TRBV5-4; DNA: TGTGCCAGCAGCTTGGGGGACAGGGGGTACACCGGGGAGCTGTTTTTT; CDR3: CASSLGDRGYTGELFF
length: 14; size: many; D: .; J: TRBJ2-3; V: TRBV20-1; DNA: TGCAGTGCTAGCTCGGGTCCGCCCACAGATACGCAGTATTTT; CDR3: CSASSGPPTDTQYF
length: 14; size: few; D: TRBD2; J: TRBJ2-5; V: TRBV5-1; DNA: TGCGCCAGCAGCTCTGGGGGGGGTTCCGAGACCCAGTACTTC; CDR3: CASSSGGGSETQYF
length: 17; size: .; D: .; J: TRBJ2-2; V: TRBV7-2; DNA: TGTGCCAGCAGCTCGAGGTGGGGGCCCGGTAACACCGGGGAGCTGTTTTTT; CDR3: CASSSRWGPGNTGELFF
length: 13; size: many; D: TRBD1; J: TRBJ1-1; V: TRBV2; DNA: TGTGCCAGCAGGACAGGGCCCCCACCTGAAGCTTTCTTT; CDR3: CASRTGPPPEAFF
length: 14; size: many; D: .; J: TRBJ2-5; V: TRBV7-8; DNA: TGTGCCAGCAGCTGGGGGCCTATTGGGGAGACCCAGTACTTC; CDR3: CASSWGPIGETQYF
length: 15; size: few; D: TRBD1; J: TRBJ1-4; V: TRBV12-3/TRBV12-4; DNA: TGTGCCAGCAGCGTCGGGACAGCACTAAATGAAAAACTGTTTTTT; CDR3: CASSVGTALNEKLFF
length: 14; size: many; D: .; J: TRBJ1-4; V: TRBV7-8; DNA: TGTGCCAGCAGCTTAGCTGGGAGCCTTGAAAAACTGTTTTTT; CDR3: CASSLAGSLEKLFF
length: 13; size: .; D: .; J: TRBJ1-6; V: TRBV6-5; DNA: TGTGCCAGCAGGAGGCTTAATAATTCACCCCTCCACTTT; CDR3: CASRRLNNSPLHF
length: 14; size: few; D: .; J: TRBJ1-1; V: TRBV5-1; DNA: TGCGCCAGCAGCCCCGGGAATGGGGACACTGAAGCTTTCTTT; CDR3: CASSPGNGDTEAFF
length: 15; size: .; D: .; J: TRBJ2-3; V: TRBV7-9; DNA: TGTGCCAGCAGCTTGGAGTTGGTGTTCACAGATACGCAGTATTTT; CDR3: CASSLELVFTDTQYF
length: 15; size: few; D: TRBD1; J: TRBJ2-5; V: TRBV7-8; DNA: TGTGCCAGCAGGACCGGGACAGGGGGCGGAAAGACCCAGTACTTC; CDR3: CASRTGTGGGKTQYF